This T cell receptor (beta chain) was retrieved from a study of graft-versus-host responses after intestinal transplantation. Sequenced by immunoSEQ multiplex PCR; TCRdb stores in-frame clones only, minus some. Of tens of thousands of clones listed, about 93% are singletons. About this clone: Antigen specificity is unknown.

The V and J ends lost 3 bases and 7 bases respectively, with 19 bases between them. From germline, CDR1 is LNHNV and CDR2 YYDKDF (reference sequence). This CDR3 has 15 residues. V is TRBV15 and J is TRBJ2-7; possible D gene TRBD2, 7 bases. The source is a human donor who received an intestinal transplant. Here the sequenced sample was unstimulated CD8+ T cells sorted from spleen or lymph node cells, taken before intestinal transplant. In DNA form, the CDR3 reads TGTGCCACCAGCAGGGATTGGGGGGGCTCGGGGGAGCAGTACTTC. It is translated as CATSRDWGGSGEQYF. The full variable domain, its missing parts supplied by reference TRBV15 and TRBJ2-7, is DAMVIQNPRYQVTQFGKPVTLSCSQTLNHNVMYWYQQKSSQAPKLLFHYYDKDFNNEADTPDNFQSRRPNTSFCFLDIRSPGLGDTAMYLCATSRDWGGSGEQYFGPGTRLTVT.